The 10 T cell receptor beta chains reported below all come from one sample, sequenced in a study of beta chain features in type 1 diabetes (dated by TCRdb to 2016 to 2018). Libraries were made using the immunoSEQ multiplex PCR assay. The entire isolated RNA was reverse transcribed using the High Capacity cDNA Reverse Transcription Kit, and thus expressed TCRB transcripts were sequenced. Sourced from immuneACCESS, this table was stored by TCRdb with only in-frame sequences that have V and J called. A share of the clones is absent; for the studies checked, an unresolved V gene accounts for under half, and the remainder has no known explanation. The sample has around 200,000 clones on record, 10% to 15% of them singletons. The top ten hold less than 0.7% of the sample. Sequencing input: central memory CD4+ T cells from blood. The receptors stem from a young woman in good health.

This chain joins TRBV4-1 and TRBJ2-4, with 10 bases aligning to TRBD2. V gave up 2 bases and J gave up 5 bases; unmatched junction bases: 3. Germline-derived CDR1 and CDR2 are MGHRA and YSYEKL. This CDR3 region has 15 residues. CDR3 loop: CASSQLAGDENIQYF. CDR3 bases: TGCGCCAGCAGCCAACTAGCGGGAGATGAAAACATTCAGTACTTC.

This clone was counted many times. The chain recombines TRBV28 with TRBJ2-7; 9 bases are shared with TRBD2. The CDR3 consists of 15 residues. The germline V gene has CDR1 MDHEN and CDR2 SYDVKM. With 3 bases clipped from V and 4 bases from J, the junction kept 7 bases outside the gene matches. CDR3 DNA: TGTGCCAGCAGTTTCAGCGGCGGGAGGGGTTACGAGCAGTACTTC. It translates to CASSFSGGRGYEQYF.

This clone turned up a few times. The chain links TRBV7-9 to TRBJ2-2, with D possibly TRBD1 on 5 matching bases. CDR3 size: 15 residues. The germline V and J ends were trimmed by 3 bases and 4 bases, with 12 bases remaining between them. The germline V gene has CDR1 SEHNR and CDR2 FQNEAQ (reference sequence). In DNA form, the CDR3 reads TGTGCCAGCAGCTTGAGCCAGGGTCGCACCGGGGAGCTGTTTTTT. Protein: CASSLSQGRTGELFF. The entire variable domain, with the rest obtained from reference TRBV7-9 and TRBJ2-2, is as follows: DTGVSQNPRHKITKRGQNVTFRCDPISEHNRLYWYRQTLGQGPEFLTYFQNEAQLEKSRLLSDRFSAERPKGSFSTLEIQRTEQGDSAMYLCASSLSQGRTGELFFGEGSRLTVL.

The rearrangement uses TRBV5-4 and TRBJ1-2; D remains ambiguous. The V gene lost 0 bases and the J gene lost 1 base, with 10 bases spanning the gap. The germline V gene encodes CDR1 SGHNT and CDR2 YYREEE (reference sequence). The CDR3 has 15 amino acids. The CDR3 coding sequence is TGTGCCAGCAGCTTGGGGCTCACCGATAACTATGGCTACACCTTC. Its protein product is CASSLGLTDNYGYTF.

This clone was observed a handful of times. The chain employs TRBV7-2 and TRBJ2-2; D ambiguous. Germline V lookup: CDR1 SGHTA, CDR2 FQGNSA. V was cut by 8 bases and J by 1 base, with 8 bases left in between. This CDR3 has 13 residues. The CDR3 nucleotides are TGTGCCAGCTACGGGTGGAACACCGGGGAGCTGTTTTTT. Protein product: CASYGWNTGELFF. Based on the CDR3 plus reference TRBV7-2 and TRBJ2-2, the full variable domain is GAGVSQSPSNKVTEKGKDVELRCDPISGHTALYWYRQSLGQGLEFLIYFQGNSAPDKSGLPSDRFSAERTGGSVSTLTIQRTQQEDSAVYLCASYGWNTGELFFGEGSRLTVL.

V usage is TRBV30 and J usage is TRBJ2-6; D is perhaps TRBD1 (6 bases). Trimming shortened V by 4 bases and J by 1 base, and 23 bases separated the two germline ends. Looked up from germline, CDR1 is GTSNPN and CDR2 is SVGIG (reference sequence). The CDR3 totals 19 residues. The CDR3 region is CAWKTPRQGSPSGANVLTF. CDR3 nucleotide sequence: TGTGCCTGGAAGACCCCCCGGCAGGGGTCTCCTTCTGGGGCCAACGTCCTGACTTTC. Variable domain in full (rest from reference TRBV30 and TRBJ2-6): SQTIHQWPATLVQPVGSPLSLECTVEGTSNPNLYWYRQAAGRGLQLLFYSVGIGQISSEVPQNLSASRPQDRQFILSSKKLLLSDSGFYLCAWKTPRQGSPSGANVLTFGAGSRLTVL.

This clone was detected only a few times. J is TRBJ2-3 and V is TRBV2; 12 nucleotides line up with TRBD2. Germline lookup yields CDR1 SNHLY and CDR2 FYNNEI. This CDR3 is 14 amino acids long. J was trimmed by 10 bases and V by 2 bases; bases with no gene match: 4. CDR3 sequence reads: CASSEWLAGGSQYF. CDR3 coding DNA: TGTGCCAGCAGTGAATGGCTAGCGGGAGGGTCGCAGTATTTT. Variable domain in full (rest from reference TRBV2 and TRBJ2-3): EPEVTQTPSHQVTQMGQEVILRCVPISNHLYFYWYRQILGQKVEFLVSFYNNEISEKSEIFDDQFSVERPDGSNFTLKIRSTKLEDSAMYFCASSEWLAGGSQYFGPGTRLTVL.

The chain joins TRBV9 to TRBJ2-5; no reliable D call. The CDR3 totals 14 residues. Trimming shortened V by 7 bases and J by 4 bases, and 17 bases separated the two germline ends. Germline loops: CDR1 SGDLS, CDR2 YYNGEE. The CDR3 reads CASSGFNFGETQYF. The DNA of the CDR3 is TGTGCCAGCTCAGGTTTTAATTTTGGAGAGACCCAGTACTTC.

This clone has only a few counts. This rearrangement joins TRBV6-5 to TRBJ2-7; the match to TRBD1 covers 7 bases. The CDR3 is made up of 14 amino acids. Looked up from germline, CDR1 is MNHEY and CDR2 is SVGAGI. Trimming cost V 3 bases and J 3 bases; bases outside gene matches: 5. The CDR3 bases are TGTGCCAGCAGTTATCAGACAGGGAGCTACGAGCAGTACTTC. Translating gives CASSYQTGSYEQYF.

This clone was counted a few times. V is TRBV7-2 and J is TRBJ1-5; tentatively, D is TRBD1 (5 bases). Trimming left V 1 base short and J 2 bases short, with 12 bases between. The CDR3 has 16 residues. Germline V CDR1 and CDR2: SGHTA, FQGNSA. The CDR3 region has the DNA TGTGCCAGCAGCTTAGGAGGAGGGGTCCGCAATCAGCCCCAGCATTTT. This encodes CASSLGGGVRNQPQHF. Drawing the rest from reference TRBV7-2 and TRBJ1-5, the complete variable domain is GAGVSQSPSNKVTEKGKDVELRCDPISGHTALYWYRQSLGQGLEFLIYFQGNSAPDKSGLPSDRFSAERTGGSVSTLTIQRTQQEDSAVYLCASSLGGGVRNQPQHFGDGTRLSIL.